One and the same sample provided the 2 T cell receptor beta chains below, sequenced in a study of T cell repertoires in cytomegalovirus infection. From the reads, TCRdb called clonotypes with MiXCR, one entry per CDR3 protein. The table includes 600,000 to 800,000 distinct CDR3 sequences, approximately 24% detected once. The sample comprised CD8+ T cells from PBMCs. These receptors came from a human donor in good health (CMV status not recorded). Some clones in this sample may be carry-over from other donors' samples.

The rearrangement links TRBV7-9 to TRBJ2-7, with a weak D call TRBD2 (7 bases). With 5 bases removed from V and 2 bases from J, the gap between germline ends came to 10 bases. This CDR3 comprises 13 residues. Germline V lookup: CDR1 SEHNR, CDR2 FQNEAQ (reference sequence). CDR3 DNA sequence: TGTGCCAGCAGCGCGGGGGCCCCCTACGAGCAGTACTTC. It encodes CASSAGAPYEQYF.

This clonotype was recorded a few times. The chain uses TRBV6-5 and TRBJ1-2; D uncertain. The V end was cut by 4 bases, the J end by 0 bases, with 18 bases between. Germline V gene sequence: CDR1 MNHEY, CDR2 SVGAGI. The CDR3 has 17 residues. The CDR3 loop is CASSSILFPSSNYGYTF. DNA of the CDR3: TGTGCCAGCAGTTCTATATTATTTCCTAGCTCTAACTATGGCTACACCTTC.